This paragraph covers one TCR beta chain sequence. Its target antigen remains unknown. The sample holds no much larger clone one base away, and base qualities are not on file. The data are from a study of PD-L1 blockade in urothelial cancer (dated by TCRdb to 2017 to 2019). Describing the broader study: Therapy was started around 2014 for all patients, and atezolizumab 1,200 mg was administered intravenously every 3 weeks. About 85% of the 29 patients were males with bladder-origin urothelial cancer, and about two thirds of the roughly 30 reported a prior smoking history. An ECOG performance status of 0 or 1 was recorded for the patients, and 0 to 3 prior chemotherapy regimens had been received by the patients. Blood samples were analyzed at 3 weeks after treatment start (second dose) and at 6 weeks after treatment start. Blood samples gave median yields of roughly 150,000 T cells and around 88,000 unique TCRs, along with a median clonality of around 0.08. Somatic, immune and clinical correlates of response to PD-L1 blockade with atezolizumab in urothelial cancer were the focus of an exploratory multi-omic analysis. Pretreatment tumor samples and matched peripheral blood, collected serially before and after atezolizumab treatment, underwent TCR sequencing. Progression-free survival longer than 6 months counted as durable clinical benefit, and TCR features were additionally tested against both progression-free and overall survival. In the same patients, pretreatment tumors underwent whole exome sequencing and RNA sequencing in addition to TCR sequencing. Eight to ten patients achieved durable clinical benefit and some 21 did not. Around 29 patients had pretreatment blood TCR-seq, some 25 had at least one posttreatment blood collection, and some 25 had tumor TCR-seq. Summary of the overall study and its limitations: Among patients with durable benefit, tumor-associated TCR clones showed greater expansion in peripheral blood 3 weeks after treatment started (n ≈ 20, p = 0.022). Small sample size (n of about 30) and many exploratory analyses mean the results are intended to be hypothesis-generating. Improved progression-free and overall survival was found to be associated with pretreatment peripheral blood TCR clonality below the median.

Looking up the germline V gene yields CDR1 SGHRS and CDR2 YFSETQ. The germline V end is reduced by 2 bases and the J end by 2 bases; junction bases left unmatched: 3. The CDR3 runs 14 amino acids, cysteine and phenylalanine included. Of all the DNA, just the CDR3 is kept, 42 bases in frame from base 1. Each PCR received spiked-in synthetic TCR analog templates so that absolute template abundance could be estimated from read counts. TCRbeta CDR3 regions were amplified from genomic DNA with bias-controlled V and J gene primers using the immunoSEQ assay. Sequencing of rearranged TCRbeta segments was performed at approximately 20X coverage. The study's processing was this. Sequencing errors were corrected by clustering, and CDR3s were annotated against IMGT so that V, D and J genes could be assigned. Only productive TCRbeta rearrangements were used in downstream analyses, excluding out-of-frame or stop-codon sequences. Clonality was computed as one minus Shannon entropy normalized by the log of the number of unique productive sequences. Clones differing between time points or between blood and tumor were identified by Fisher's exact test with Benjamini-Hochberg correction at adjusted p below 0.01. TCRdb limited this immuneACCESS table to in-frame rearrangements with V and J called. A share of clones is missing; checked studies link under half to unresolved V genes, and the rest is unexplained. That table gives V, J and clone size, and the DNA gave D and trimming. This sample gives 87,000 or so clones in total; 84% of them show up just once. The top ten hold roughly 2% of the sample.

This sample's time point label indicates: pretreatment peripheral blood. The cohort included roughly 29 patients with locally advanced or metastatic urothelial carcinoma who were treated at Memorial Sloan Kettering on a trial protocol. Peripheral blood mononuclear cells were collected pretreatment and during treatment, at between 1 and 8 total time points per patient. The Qiagen DNeasy Blood extraction kit was used to purify genomic DNA from total PBMCs and tumor samples. PBMCs were collected pretreatment and during treatment, and were isolated and stored as previously described. The receptor comes from a man aged 55 to 70 with urothelial cancer. The rearrangement combines TRBV5-1 with TRBJ1-2, and 7 bases in between align with TRBD1. Specimen: PBMCs, collected around atezolizumab (anti-PD-L1) treatment. The base sequence is TGCGCCAGCAGCTTATCAGGGGGGAACTATGGCTACACCTTC. It translates to CASSLSGGNYGYTF.